This T cell receptor (beta chain) appears in the sequencing data of a study of identical twins. General study findings and limits: In zero-insertion analyses, partial confounding could arise from invariant MAIT and iNKT cells. Cord blood's abundant beta clonotypes had fewer insertions, unlike memory repertoires.

TCRdb ran MiXCR on the 5' RACE reads and lists one entry per CDR3 protein. The data hold 700,000 or so distinct CDR3 sequences, with about 20% observed a single time. In regard to this clonotype: Antigen unknown.

Germline V gene lookup returns CDR1 MNHEY and CDR2 SMNVEV (reference sequence). V dropped 6 bases and J dropped 0 bases, with 15 bases sitting between them. CDR3 length: 15 residues. The data also belong to a second study, concerning T cells expressing NK-cell markers.

This receptor was taken from a woman between 18 and 29 years old in good health. Specimen: PBMCs. The chain couples TRBV27 to TRBJ2-7; D may be TRBD1 or TRBD2 (6 bases each). CDR3 region: CASSPGAGLSYEQYF. Written as DNA, the CDR3 is TGTGCCAGCAGCCCGGGGGCGGGACTCTCCTACGAGCAGTACTTC.